What follows describes a single T cell receptor beta chain. As yet, its antigen is unknown. Time point here: newly diagnosed GD, antithyroid drugs for less than 3 months. Researchers made the TCR library from RNA that was extracted from PBMCs. The data belong to a study of regulatory T cells in long-lasting Graves disease. Whole-study results and caveats: Persistent disease was characterized by preferential usage of TRBV28, TRBJ1-2 and TRBJ2-5. Patients whose Graves' disease persisted exhibited lower TCR diversity than those newly diagnosed.

The V end was cut by 6 bases, the J end by 7 bases, with 12 bases between. This CDR3 has 13 residues. Germline values: CDR1 MNHNS, CDR2 SASEGT. Sequencing libraries for TCR beta were prepared with iRepertoire HTBI primers and Arm-PCR of CDR3 regions. Authors' data handling: Sequenced samples collectively carried approximately 58 TRBV and some 15 TRBJ segments. TCRdb independently ran MiXCR on the multiplex PCR reads; one entry per CDR3 protein. The V and J calls follow TCRdb's processing rather than the paper's. The table has about 320,000 distinct CDR3 sequences, 18% seen once; the top ten hold around 36%.

The sample here was peripheral blood mononuclear cells (PBMCs), taken at new diagnosis, from a patient treated with antithyroid drugs. The receptor was derived from a female donor with Graves disease. V gene TRBV6-1 combines with J gene TRBJ2-2; unclear D gene. CDR3 coding DNA: TGTGCCAGCAGCCTCCCTTCTGACGGGGAGCTGTTTTTT. As protein: CASSLPSDGELFF.